The 29 T cell receptor beta chains given below trace back to one sample, sequenced in a study of blood T cells in healthy people across ages. The authors ran a second PCR of about 6 to 11 cycles using a sample-barcoded 5' primer and a J-beta primer mix. TCRdb used MiXCR to reprocess the 5' RACE reads, holding one entry per CDR3 protein. Of 1.5 million to 2 million distinct CDR3 sequences in the sample, almost 35% were seen once. Sequencing was done on a sample of blood. These receptors came from a woman aged 25 to 39 in good health.

Regarding this clonotype: One end of the junction is discordant with germline, which a read error may explain. The J gene is TRBJ2-3, the V gene TRBV20-1; 8 bases agree with TRBD2. This CDR3 is 14 amino acids long. Germline V CDR1 and CDR2: DFQATT, SNEGSKA (reference sequence). This CDR3 reads CSALRVAGLDTRYF. The CDR3 nucleotides read TGCAGTGCTCTACGGGTAGCGGGATTAGATACGCGGTATTTT.

This clonotype occurred a few times. This chain links TRBV5-8 with TRBJ2-1, with a possible D match to TRBD2 (7 bases). CDR1 SGHTS and CDR2 YDEGEE come from the germline V gene. The CDR3 sequence is 17 residues long. Trimming left V 3 bases short and J 0 bases short, with 16 bases between. CDR3 DNA sequence: TGTGCCAGCAGCTCCGGGGGGACATCAAGCTCCTACAATGAGCAGTTCTTC. Translated, it gives CASSSGGTSSSYNEQFF.

The V gene is TRBV5-5, the J gene TRBJ2-3; the match to TRBD1 covers 8 bases. CDR1 and CDR2 (germline): SGHKS, YYEKEE (reference sequence). This CDR3 contains 16 residues. J lost 0 bases, V lost 4 bases, and 7 bases had no gene match. The CDR3 is CASSRQGSGSTDTQYF. The CDR3 DNA is TGTGCCAGCAGCCGACAGGGGAGCGGGAGCACAGATACGCAGTATTTT.

This clonotype was observed a few times. CDR3 bases: TGTGCCAGCAGTTTGGGGGTGGGGGGCAGGACAGATACGCAGTATTTT. It specifies CASSLGVGGRTDTQYF. The V gene is TRBV12-3 or TRBV12-4, the J gene TRBJ2-3; D may be TRBD1 or TRBD2 (6 bases each). With 3 bases removed from V and 3 bases from J, the gap between germline ends came to 16 bases. This CDR3 is built from 16 residues.

The gene calls are TRBV10-3 and TRBJ2-3; 9 bases fit TRBD2. This CDR3 spans 14 amino acids. J lost 3 bases, V lost 3 bases, and 1 base had no gene match. Per germline, CDR1 ENHRY and CDR2 SYGVKD. CDR3 in DNA: TGTGCCATCAGTGAAGCGGGGGGAACAGATACGCAGTATTTT. Protein: CAISEAGGTDTQYF.

The chain links TRBV10-3 to TRBJ2-1, with D unresolved. From germline, CDR1 is ENHRY and CDR2 SYGVKD. This CDR3 is 15 amino acids long. Trimming shortened V by 4 bases and J by 0 bases, and 10 bases separated the two germline ends. The CDR3 nucleotides are TGTGCCATCAGTGGGCAGGACCCCTCCTACAATGAGCAGTTCTTC. This translates into CAISGQDPSYNEQFF.

This rearrangement joins TRBV29-1 to TRBJ2-2, with D possibly being TRBD1 (6 bases). There are 13 residues in the CDR3. V gave up 7 bases and J gave up 6 bases, with 15 bases separating them. Germline CDR1 is SQVTM and CDR2 is ANQGSEA. The CDR3 DNA reads TGCAGCGGAACAGGGACCCCCGCCGGGGAGCTGTTTTTT. Translating gives CSGTGTPAGELFF.

This clonotype was found once. CDR3 DNA sequence: TGCGCCAGCAGCCAGTCCCCAGCTGCAACTAATGAAAAACTGTTTTTT. This sequence encodes CASSQSPAATNEKLFF. The chain employs TRBV4-1 and TRBJ1-4, with D unclear. Germline CDR1 MGHRA, CDR2 YSYEKL. The CDR3 contains 16 residues. The V gene lost 3 bases and the J gene lost 0 bases, with 11 bases spanning the gap.

The chain uses TRBV13 and TRBJ2-3; D is possibly TRBD2 (7 bases). Trimming pared 0 bases from V and 4 bases from J, leaving 11 bases between. The CDR3 loop spans 15 amino acids. Germline V gene lookup returns CDR1 PRHDT and CDR2 FYEKMQ (reference sequence). CDR3 protein: CASSLGGGPPDTQYF. The CDR3 DNA is TGTGCCAGCAGCTTAGGGGGGGGGCCCCCAGATACGCAGTATTTT. Full variable domain (missing parts from reference TRBV13 and TRBJ2-3): AAGVIQSPRHLIKEKRETATLKCYPIPRHDTVYWYQQGPGQDPQFLISFYEKMQSDKGSIPDRFSAQQFSDYHSELNMSSLELGDSALYFCASSLGGGPPDTQYFGPGTRLTVL.

The genes are TRBV4-1 and TRBJ1-2; 8 bases fit TRBD1. This CDR3 is 15 amino acids long. Germline CDR1 reads MGHRA; CDR2 reads YSYEKL. J lost 4 bases, V lost 0 bases, and 4 bases had no gene match. As DNA, the CDR3 is TGCGCCAGCAGCCAAGAAGACAGGGGTCTCTATGGCTACACCTTC. Encoded protein: CASSQEDRGLYGYTF.

This clonotype occurred a few times. The chain recombines TRBV7-8 with TRBJ1-5; D may be TRBD1 (6 bases). Germline V lookup: CDR1 SGHVS, CDR2 FQNEAQ. V lost 4 bases and J 2 bases, leaving 15 bases between the germline ends. CDR3 length: 16 amino acids. This CDR3 reads CASSSLEGGGNQPQHF. The DNA of the CDR3 is TGTGCCAGCAGCTCCCTGGAGGGGGGTGGCAATCAGCCCCAGCATTTT.

The rearrangement links TRBV10-2 to TRBJ2-3; 8 bases agree with TRBD1. The CDR3 totals 15 residues. With V trimmed by 6 bases and J by 2 bases, 7 bases remained unmatched. Germline CDR1 and CDR2: WSHSY and SAAADI. CDR3 sequence (DNA): TGCGCCAGCAGGTCGGGACAGGTGGCCACAGATACGCAGTATTTT. Its translation: CASRSGQVATDTQYF.

This clonotype came up a few times. This sequence joins TRBV6-6 and TRBJ2-1, with 9 bases aligning to TRBD2. The CDR3 covers 15 residues. Germline V gene data show CDR1 as MNHNY and CDR2 as SVGAGI (reference sequence). V dropped 4 bases and J dropped 12; count of bases not matched to a gene: 13. CDR3 nucleotide sequence: TGTGCCAGCAGTTCCCCGGTACTAGCGGGTCGGGGGCAGTTCTTC. This translates into CASSSPVLAGRGQFF.

This rearrangement joins TRBV7-6 to TRBJ1-6; D is possibly TRBD1 (6 bases). V lost 4 bases to trimming and J lost 8 bases, with 9 bases between them. The CDR3 has 13 residues. Germline loops: CDR1 SGHVS, CDR2 FNYEAQ. CDR3: CASSSRQDSPLHF. CDR3 bases: TGTGCCAGCAGCTCCCGACAGGATTCACCCCTCCACTTT.

There are a few counts of this clonotype. The rearrangement links TRBV11-2 to TRBJ2-1; no definite D call. This CDR3 is built from 14 residues. Looked up from germline, CDR1 is SGHAT and CDR2 is FQNNGV. V was cut by 5 bases and J by 4 bases, with 12 bases left in between. CDR3 region: CASSPPVGYNEQFF. CDR3 in DNA: TGTGCCAGCAGCCCCCCCGTGGGGTACAATGAGCAGTTCTTC.

The genes are TRBV4-1 and TRBJ1-1, with unresolved D. The ends were cut back, 6 bases at V and 1 base at J, with 12 bases in the middle. This CDR3 comprises 14 residues. Germline V gene lookup returns CDR1 MGHRA and CDR2 YSYEKL. The CDR3 sequence: CASRGPLRNTEAFF. In DNA form, the CDR3 reads TGCGCCAGCAGGGGCCCCCTTCGGAACACTGAAGCTTTCTTT.

This sequence joins TRBV7-8 and TRBJ2-7, with TRBD2 identical over 14 bases. V lost 5 bases and J lost 6; bases outside the gene matches: 3. Germline CDR1 reads SGHVS; CDR2 reads FQNEAQ. The CDR3 has 14 residues. The CDR3 DNA reads as TGTGCCAGCAGCAACGGACTAGCGGGAGGCGAGCAGTACTTC. Translating it yields CASSNGLAGGEQYF.

The chain carries TRBV7-9 and TRBJ1-1; tentative D call: TRBD1 (5 bases). V lost 2 bases, J lost 2 bases, and 9 bases lay in between. This CDR3 is 14 amino acids long. The germline gives CDR1 SEHNR, CDR2 FQNEAQ (reference sequence). This CDR3 reads CASSLIGDNTEAFF. The CDR3 DNA reads as TGTGCCAGCAGCTTAATAGGGGACAACACTGAAGCTTTCTTT.

With regard to this clonotype: At one end the junction does not follow the germline gene, possibly because of a read error. The chain links TRBV20-1 to TRBJ1-2, with 9 bases aligning to TRBD1. The CDR3 totals 14 residues. CDR1 and CDR2 (germline): DFQATT, SNEGSKA (reference sequence). CDR3 sequence reads: CSAGGGQGRYGHTF. The CDR3 DNA sequence: TGCAGTGCTGGGGGGGGACAGGGTAGATATGGCCACACCTTC.

There are a few counts of this clonotype. The V and J genes are TRBV12-3 or TRBV12-4 and TRBJ2-1, with TRBD2 matching 7 bases. The junction had 11 bases not matched to a gene; V was cut back by 10 bases and J by 8 bases. CDR3 length: 13 residues. The CDR3 DNA reads as TGTGCCACCTCCGGACCTGGGGGGGATGAGCAGTTCTTC. Translated: CATSGPGGDEQFF.

Here the CDR3 reads CASSLDGIGPYEQFF. The CDR3, as DNA: TGCGCCAGCAGCTTGGATGGGATAGGGCCTTATGAGCAGTTCTTC. The rearrangement uses TRBV5-1 and TRBJ2-1; D is ambiguous. V gave up 0 bases and J gave up 8 bases, with 15 bases separating them. The germline gives CDR1 SGHRS, CDR2 YFSETQ. The CDR3 has 15 residues.

The chain recombines TRBV3-1 with TRBJ2-1, with 8 nucleotides matching TRBD2. The CDR3 runs to 15 residues. The germline CDR1 and CDR2 sequences are LGHDT and YNNKEL (reference sequence). Germline trimming cut 4 bases from V and 7 bases from J; bases unmatched to any gene: 9. In DNA, the CDR3 is TGTGCCAGCAGCCCGCTGACTAGCGCGAGGAATGAGCAGTTCTTC. As protein: CASSPLTSARNEQFF.

The rearrangement joins TRBV5-6 to TRBJ2-7; tentative D call: TRBD2 (6 bases). CDR1 is SGHDT, CDR2 YYEEEE, per germline. The CDR3 runs 15 residues. The ends were cut back, 3 bases at V and 3 bases at J, with 16 bases in the middle. The CDR3 here is CASSSLEEGGYEQYF. CDR3 coding DNA: TGTGCCAGCAGCTCCCTGGAGGAGGGCGGCTACGAGCAGTACTTC.

The chain links TRBV4-2 to TRBJ1-2; 11 bases line up with TRBD1. Looked up from germline, CDR1 is LGHNA and CDR2 is YNFKEQ. The CDR3 runs to 18 residues. After removal of 0 bases from V and 8 bases from J, the junction contained 14 bases not matched to a gene. CDR3 DNA: TGTGCCAGCAGCCAAGAAGGGGACAGGGGGTTCCGCTACGGGGGCTACACCTTC. Residues: CASSQEGDRGFRYGGYTF.

The chain links TRBV2 to TRBJ2-2; 12 bases are a match to TRBD1. CDR1 is SNHLY, CDR2 FYNNEI, per germline. The CDR3 spans 17 residues. The V gene end was trimmed by 7 bases and the J gene end by 4 bases; junction bases not matched to a gene: 10. CDR3 in amino acids: CASNEPRDRGRTGELFF. Written as DNA, the CDR3 is TGTGCCAGCAACGAACCCAGGGACAGGGGGCGCACCGGGGAGCTGTTTTTT.

This clonotype was seen only a few times. The chain recombines TRBV9 with TRBJ2-6; possibly TRBD1 for D (6 bases). The CDR3 has 17 amino acids. The V gene lost 4 bases and the J gene lost 2 bases, with 16 bases spanning the gap. The germline V gene has CDR1 SGDLS and CDR2 YYNGEE. CDR3 bases: TGTGCCAGCAGCCCGTACCTCAGGGGTACTGGGGCCAACGTCCTGACTTTC. It codes for CASSPYLRGTGANVLTF.

V and J are TRBV5-1 and TRBJ2-5; 8 positions agree with TRBD1. The trim removed 1 base at V and 5 bases at J, leaving 7 bases unmatched. Germline assignment: CDR1 SGHRS and CDR2 YFSETQ. CDR3 length: 15 residues. CDR3 sequence (DNA): TGCGCCAGCAGCTTGCTTGGCAGGGGGCAGGAGACCCAGTACTTC. As protein: CASSLLGRGQETQYF.

This clonotype was seen a few times. The chain employs TRBV6-6 and TRBJ2-5, with 9 nucleotides matching TRBD2. The CDR3 runs to 14 residues. Looked up from germline, CDR1 is MNHNY and CDR2 is SVGAGI (reference sequence). The trim removed 5 bases at V and 5 bases at J, leaving 6 bases unmatched. DNA of the CDR3: TGTGCCAGCAGTACGGCGCGGGGGGGGGAGACCCAGTACTTC. Translation: CASSTARGGETQYF.

This chain uses TRBV29-1 with TRBJ2-1; the match to TRBD2 covers 13 bases. CDR1 SQVTM and CDR2 ANQGSEA come from the germline V gene. The CDR3 length is 14 residues. V lost 3 bases, J lost 9 bases, and 5 bases stayed unmatched. In DNA, the CDR3 is TGCAGCGTTGAGGGACTAGCGGGGATTGCTGAGCAGTTCTTC. Translation: CSVEGLAGIAEQFF.